Presented here are 15 T cell receptor beta chains from one specimen sequenced in a study of monozygotic twins with inflammatory bowel disease. TCRdb reprocessed the 5' RACE reads, keeping one entry per CDR3 protein, no DNA. The table for this sample gives over 150,000 distinct CDR3 sequences. Sequenced: blood. The receptors derive from a human donor with ulcerative colitis or Crohn's disease, or a healthy co-twin of an affected twin (not recorded which).

The J gene is TRBJ1-2, the V gene TRBV7-8. This CDR3 spans 16 amino acids. Germline CDR1 and CDR2: SGHVS and FQNEAQ. This chain's CDR3 is CASSLGGRGFSYGYTF.

The chain has TRBV5-1 and TRBJ2-3; TCRdb lists TRBD1, though no DNA is available to test this call. There are 15 residues in the CDR3. Germline V gene data show CDR1 as SGHRS and CDR2 as YFSETQ. This CDR3 reads CASSLGDPREDTQYF.

V and J are TRBV2 and TRBJ1-5; TCRdb returns TRBD1, unconfirmable since there is no DNA. The length of the CDR3 is 12 residues. Germline V gives CDR1 SNHLY, CDR2 FYNNEI. This CDR3 is CASSGRAAPQHF.

This chain connects TRBV7-2 to TRBJ2-3. This CDR3 contains 15 residues. Germline lookup yields CDR1 SGHTA and CDR2 FQGNSA. The CDR3 here is CASSDSVGSTDTQYF.

The V and J genes are TRBV27 and TRBJ1-4. The CDR3 runs to 14 residues. From germline, CDR1 is MNHEY and CDR2 SMNVEV (reference sequence). The chain's CDR3 is CASSKAGFVEKLFF.

This sequence joins TRBV5-1 and TRBJ1-5. The CDR3 totals 16 residues. Germline CDR1 reads SGHRS; CDR2 reads YFSETQ. The CDR3 sequence is CASSLKPGLSNQPQHF.

The chain recombines TRBV3-1 with TRBJ2-7; there is no DNA to check the TCRdb D call of TRBD1. The CDR3 spans 13 residues. Germline V CDR1 and CDR2: LGHDT, YNNKEL (reference sequence). This chain's CDR3 is CASMDREAYEQYF.

The CDR3 is CASSQDRQSSSYEQYF. This sequence joins TRBV4-3 and TRBJ2-7; the D gene TCRdb calls, TRBD1, cannot be checked with no DNA. The CDR3 spans 16 residues. The germline V gene encodes CDR1 LGHNA and CDR2 YSLEER.

The chain is built from TRBV7-8 and TRBJ1-1. This CDR3 region has 16 residues. Germline V gives CDR1 SGHVS, CDR2 FQNEAQ. The CDR3 protein is CASSLMATAQNTEAFF.

The chain is built from TRBV15 and TRBJ2-7; the D gene TCRdb calls, TRBD1, cannot be checked with no DNA. Per germline, CDR1 LNHNV and CDR2 YYDKDF (reference sequence). The CDR3 is made up of 16 amino acids. CDR3 residues: CATSRDEYGARFEQYF.

The chain couples TRBV20-1 to TRBJ1-2. This CDR3 is 12 amino acids long. CDR1 is DFQATT, CDR2 SNEGSKA, per germline (reference sequence). The CDR3 here is CSASWRNYGYTF.

J is TRBJ1-1 and V is TRBV5-1; absent DNA, TCRdb's TRBD1 call cannot be checked. CDR3 size: 16 residues. The V gene's germline CDR1 is SGHRS and CDR2 YFSETQ. The CDR3 here is CASSSLIGRSQVGAFF.

The chain employs TRBV7-2 and TRBJ2-3. Germline assignment: CDR1 SGHTA and CDR2 FQGNSA. This CDR3 is 13 amino acids long. The CDR3 here is CASSLAPRDTQYF.

This chain connects TRBV7-2 to TRBJ1-2; TCRdb proposes TRBD1, but this gene call is untestable without DNA. This CDR3 is 13 amino acids long. CDR1 and CDR2 (germline): SGHTA, FQGNSA. The CDR3 spells CASRPGTESGYTF.

The chain is built from TRBV6-5 and TRBJ2-1. Per the germline V gene, CDR1 is MNHEY and CDR2 is SVGAGI. The CDR3 length is 17 residues. CDR3 protein: CASSYSDQGLEDNEQFF.